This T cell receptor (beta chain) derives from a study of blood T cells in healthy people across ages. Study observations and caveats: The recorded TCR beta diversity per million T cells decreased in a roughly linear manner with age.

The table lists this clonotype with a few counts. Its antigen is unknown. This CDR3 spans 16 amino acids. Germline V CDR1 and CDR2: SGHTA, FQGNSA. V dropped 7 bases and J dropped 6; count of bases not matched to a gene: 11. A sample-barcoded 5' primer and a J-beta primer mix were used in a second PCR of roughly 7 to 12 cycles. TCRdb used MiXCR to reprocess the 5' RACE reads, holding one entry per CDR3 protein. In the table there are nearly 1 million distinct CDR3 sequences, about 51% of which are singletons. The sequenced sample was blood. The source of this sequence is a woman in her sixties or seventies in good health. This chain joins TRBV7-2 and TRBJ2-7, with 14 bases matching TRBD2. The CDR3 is CASTQVGTSGRAEQYF. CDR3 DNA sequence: TGTGCCAGCACCCAGGTGGGGACTAGCGGGAGAGCCGAGCAGTACTTC. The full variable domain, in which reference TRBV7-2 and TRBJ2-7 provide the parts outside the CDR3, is GAGVSQSPSNKVTEKGKDVELRCDPISGHTALYWYRQSLGQGLEFLIYFQGNSAPDKSGLPSDRFSAERTGGSVSTLTIQRTQQEDSAVYLCASTQVGTSGRAEQYFGPGTRLTVT.